The clone carrying this TCR beta chain appeared once. These data are taken from a study of blood T cell repertoires in COVID-19. Study-level information: Acute and convalescent COVID-19 specimens originated in the United States, Italy and Spain. Sample material is recorded as cDNA or gDNA derived from T cells, B-cell-depleted T cells, or PBMCs.

Trimming removed 3 bases at V and 3 bases at J, with 10 bases between. This CDR3 has 13 amino acids. Germline loops: CDR1 SGHNT, CDR2 YYREEE (reference sequence). Per the original data handling: The assay estimated nucleated cells by amplifying reference gene primers. Repertoires were generated with immunoSEQ multiplex PCR, while TCRdb's copy carries only in-frame clones and drops some. V, J and clone size were drawn from that table, and D and trimming were deduced from the DNA. Here the sample spans more than 15,000 clones, roughly 90% being singletons. V is TRBV5-4 and J is TRBJ2-7; D is possibly TRBD2 (5 bases). The clonotype originates from a woman aged 60-70 years with active COVID-19. Source material: peripheral blood. The CDR3 region is CASSSSRGYEQYF. CDR3 DNA: TGTGCCAGCAGCTCGTCCCGGGGCTACGAGCAGTACTTC. Drawing the rest from reference TRBV5-4 and TRBJ2-7, the complete variable domain is ETGVTQSPTHLIKTRGQQVTLRCSSQSGHNTVSWYQQALGQGPQFIFQYYREEENGRGNFPPRFSGLQFPNYSSELNVNALELDDSALYLCASSSSRGYEQYFGPGTRLTVT.